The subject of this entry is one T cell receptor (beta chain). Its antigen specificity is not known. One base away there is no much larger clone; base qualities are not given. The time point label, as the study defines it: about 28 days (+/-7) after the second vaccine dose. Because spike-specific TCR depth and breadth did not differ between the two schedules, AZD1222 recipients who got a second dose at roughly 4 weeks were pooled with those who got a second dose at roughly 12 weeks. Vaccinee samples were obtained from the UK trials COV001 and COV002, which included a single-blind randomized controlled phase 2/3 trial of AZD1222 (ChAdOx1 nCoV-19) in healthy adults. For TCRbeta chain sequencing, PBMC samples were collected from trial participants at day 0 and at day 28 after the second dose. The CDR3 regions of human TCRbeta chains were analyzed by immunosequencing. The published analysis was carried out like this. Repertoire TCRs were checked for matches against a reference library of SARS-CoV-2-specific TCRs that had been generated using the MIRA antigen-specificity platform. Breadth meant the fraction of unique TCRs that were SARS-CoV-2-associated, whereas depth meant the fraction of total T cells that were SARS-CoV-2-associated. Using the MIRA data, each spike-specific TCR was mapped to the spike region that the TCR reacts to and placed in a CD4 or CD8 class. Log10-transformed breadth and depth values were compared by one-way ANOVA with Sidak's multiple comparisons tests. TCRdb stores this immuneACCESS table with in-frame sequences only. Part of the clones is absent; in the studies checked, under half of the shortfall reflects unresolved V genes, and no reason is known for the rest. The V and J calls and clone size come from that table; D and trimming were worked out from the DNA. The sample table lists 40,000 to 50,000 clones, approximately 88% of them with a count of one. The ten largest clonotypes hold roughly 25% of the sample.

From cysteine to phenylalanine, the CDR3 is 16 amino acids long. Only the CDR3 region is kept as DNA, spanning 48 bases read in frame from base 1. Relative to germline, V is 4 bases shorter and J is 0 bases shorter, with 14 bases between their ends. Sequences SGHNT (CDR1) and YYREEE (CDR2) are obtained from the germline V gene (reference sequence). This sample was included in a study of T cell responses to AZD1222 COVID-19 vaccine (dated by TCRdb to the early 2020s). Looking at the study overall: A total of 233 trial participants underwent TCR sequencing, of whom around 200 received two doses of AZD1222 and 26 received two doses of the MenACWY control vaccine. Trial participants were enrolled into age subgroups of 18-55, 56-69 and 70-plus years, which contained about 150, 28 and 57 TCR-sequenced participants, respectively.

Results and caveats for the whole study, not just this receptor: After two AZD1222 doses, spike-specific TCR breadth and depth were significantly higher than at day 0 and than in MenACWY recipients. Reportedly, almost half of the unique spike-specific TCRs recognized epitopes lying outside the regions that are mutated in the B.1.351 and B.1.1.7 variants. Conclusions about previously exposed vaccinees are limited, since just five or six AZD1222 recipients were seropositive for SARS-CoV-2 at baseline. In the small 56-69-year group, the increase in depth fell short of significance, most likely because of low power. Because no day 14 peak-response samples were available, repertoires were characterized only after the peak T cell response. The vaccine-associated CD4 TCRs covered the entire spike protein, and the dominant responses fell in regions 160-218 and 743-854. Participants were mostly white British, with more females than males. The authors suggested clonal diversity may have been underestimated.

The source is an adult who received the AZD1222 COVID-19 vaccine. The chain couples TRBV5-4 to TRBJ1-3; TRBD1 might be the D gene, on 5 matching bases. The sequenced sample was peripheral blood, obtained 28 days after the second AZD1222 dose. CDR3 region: CASSAGSSSSGNTIYF. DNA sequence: TGTGCCAGCAGCGCAGGGAGCTCGAGCTCTGGAAACACCATATATTTT.